Presented here are 29 T cell receptor beta chains from one specimen sequenced in a study of CXCR3-negative and CXCR3-positive naive CD8 T cells. UMI-labeled 5' RACE TRB cDNA libraries were prepared from the cells. TCRdb reprocessed the 5' RACE reads, with one entry per CDR3 protein and no DNA. This sample's clone table lists some 67,000 distinct CDR3 sequences. The sample was naive CXCR3- CD8+ T cells from blood. Noted subset: CD45RO-CCR7+CD27+CD95- naive CD8+ T cells lacking CXCR3 (TNR3-). The receptors derive from a human donor in good health. Some clones in this sample may be carry-over from other donors' samples.

The chain joins TRBV29-1 to TRBJ1-2; there is no DNA to check the TCRdb D call of TRBD1. This CDR3 region has 13 residues. From germline, CDR1 is SQVTM and CDR2 ANQGSEA. The CDR3 here is CSVAHTGAEGYTF.

The rearrangement links TRBV20-1 to TRBJ2-5; the TRBD1 assignment by TCRdb is unverifiable without DNA. The CDR3 consists of 16 residues. The germline CDR1 and CDR2 sequences are DFQATT and SNEGSKA (reference sequence). The chain's CDR3 is CSARGGRGRFRETQYF.

The chain carries TRBV29-1 and TRBJ1-1; there is no DNA to check the TCRdb D call of TRBD1. The CDR3 runs 15 residues. Germline V gives CDR1 SQVTM, CDR2 ANQGSEA. This CDR3 reads CSVEVTGRLDTEAFF.

The chain couples TRBV5-1 to TRBJ1-5; without DNA, the TCRdb call of TRBD1 cannot be checked. The CDR3 is made up of 17 amino acids. Per the germline V gene, CDR1 is SGHRS and CDR2 is YFSETQ. The CDR3 loop is CASSPEGDTQPHQPQHF.

This chain links TRBV7-2 with TRBJ2-2. CDR1 is SGHTA and CDR2 is FQGNSA in the germline V gene. The CDR3 is 14 amino acids. The CDR3 protein is CASSLVFLSGELFF.

The chain carries TRBV29-1 and TRBJ2-4; lacking DNA, the TRBD1 call made by TCRdb goes unchecked. This CDR3 comprises 12 residues. The germline V gene has CDR1 SQVTM and CDR2 ANQGSEA. CDR3 sequence reads: CSVLRGENIQYF.

The chain couples TRBV7-9 to TRBJ2-1. Germline V gene data show CDR1 as SEHNR and CDR2 as FQNEAQ (reference sequence). The CDR3 spans 13 residues. The CDR3 sequence is CASSSLSYNEQFF.

The chain joins TRBV7-8 to TRBJ2-5; TCRdb's assignment of TRBD1 cannot be checked, as there is no DNA. Germline V gives CDR1 SGHVS, CDR2 FQNEAQ. The CDR3 consists of 18 residues. CDR3 sequence reads: CASSTRQGTDPYQETQYF.

The rearrangement links TRBV15 to TRBJ1-2; TCRdb lists TRBD1, though no DNA is available to test this call. In germline, CDR1 is LNHNV, CDR2 YYDKDF (reference sequence). This CDR3 has 16 residues. CDR3 residues: CATSRADRTPNYGYTF. The complete variable domain, with remaining parts taken from reference TRBV15 and TRBJ1-2, reads DAMVIQNPRYQVTQFGKPVTLSCSQTLNHNVMYWYQQKSSQAPKLLFHYYDKDFNNEADTPDNFQSRRPNTSFCFLDIRSPGLGDTAMYLCATSRADRTPNYGYTFGSGTRLTVV.

The chain joins TRBV12-3 or TRBV12-4 to TRBJ2-5; the TCRdb D gene call, TRBD2, has no DNA to confirm it. This CDR3 is 17 amino acids long. CDR3 amino acids: CASSLGASAGLEETQYF.

The chain combines TRBV5-6 with TRBJ2-1; lacking DNA, the TRBD1 call made by TCRdb goes unchecked. The CDR3 extends over 16 amino acids. Looked up from germline, CDR1 is SGHDT and CDR2 is YYEEEE. This CDR3 is CASSWTAGASYNEQFF.

The CDR3 spells CASSQVTAGSYNEQFF. The chain has TRBV4-1 and TRBJ2-1; TCRdb names TRBD1, which stays unverified in the absence of DNA. This CDR3 comprises 16 residues. Germline V gene data show CDR1 as MGHRA and CDR2 as YSYEKL.

The V and J genes are TRBV4-2 and TRBJ1-1; with no DNA, the TCRdb D assignment of TRBD1 cannot be verified. The CDR3 has 16 amino acids. CDR1 and CDR2 from the germline V gene are LGHNA and YNFKEQ. This chain's CDR3 is CASSHWTDSPNTEAFF.

The rearrangement joins TRBV5-1 to TRBJ2-3. This CDR3 comprises 13 residues. CDR1 and CDR2 (germline): SGHRS, YFSETQ. Here the CDR3 reads CASSFQGPDTQYF.

This chain uses TRBV28 with TRBJ2-3; the TRBD1 assignment by TCRdb is unverifiable without DNA. The CDR3 is 17 amino acids. Germline V gene lookup returns CDR1 MDHEN and CDR2 SYDVKM. The CDR3 spells CASSWTGGRPGTDTQYF.

This sequence joins TRBV6-2 or TRBV6-3 and TRBJ2-5. CDR1 and CDR2 from the germline V gene are MNHEY and SVGEGT. The CDR3 contains 15 residues. The CDR3 sequence is CASSSDELMQETQYF.

CDR3 residues: CASSLVRRGPYNEQFF. This chain links TRBV7-8 with TRBJ2-1; with no DNA, the TCRdb D assignment of TRBD1 cannot be verified. The CDR3 extends over 16 amino acids. Germline loops: CDR1 SGHVS, CDR2 FQNEAQ.

The CDR3 loop reads CASSSSSQDEQYF. V is TRBV28 and J is TRBJ2-7. The CDR3 is 13 residues long. CDR1 and CDR2 (germline): MDHEN, SYDVKM.

CDR3 loop: CASSGRGTGTLYGYTF. V and J are TRBV13 and TRBJ1-2; the D call from TCRdb, TRBD1, cannot be confirmed without DNA. The CDR3 contains 16 residues. Germline-derived CDR1 and CDR2 are PRHDT and FYEKMQ (reference sequence).

J is TRBJ2-3 and V is TRBV10-3; with no DNA, the TCRdb D assignment of TRBD2 cannot be verified. CDR3 length equals 17 residues. CDR1 and CDR2 from the germline V gene are ENHRY and SYGVKD. CDR3 in amino acids: CAISVQTTGLITDTQYF.

The V gene is TRBV5-6, the J gene TRBJ2-3; TCRdb selects TRBD1, and the lack of DNA leaves this call unchecked. Germline V gives CDR1 SGHDT, CDR2 YYEEEE. This CDR3 contains 15 residues. The CDR3 sequence is CASSSYRVFTDTQYF. The whole variable domain, remainder taken from reference TRBV5-6 and TRBJ2-3, is DAGVTQSPTHLIKTRGQQVTLRCSPKSGHDTVSWYQQALGQGPQFIFQYYEEEERQRGNFPDRFSGHQFPNYSSELNVNALLLGDSALYLCASSSYRVFTDTQYFGPGTRLTVL.

This chain joins TRBV20-1 and TRBJ2-1. The CDR3 consists of 13 residues. CDR1 and CDR2 (germline): DFQATT, SNEGSKA (reference sequence). CDR3 loop: CSASRSSYNEQFF.

J is TRBJ2-1 and V is TRBV2; TCRdb picks TRBD2, but there is no DNA to check that call. The CDR3 runs 16 residues. Per germline, CDR1 SNHLY and CDR2 FYNNEI. The CDR3 reads CASSWASLGSYNEQFF.

The rearrangement links TRBV29-1 to TRBJ1-1. CDR1 and CDR2 from the germline V gene are SQVTM and ANQGSEA. CDR3 length: 11 residues. The CDR3 region is CSASENTEAFF.

This chain uses TRBV18 with TRBJ2-1; TCRdb's D call of TRBD1 is untestable without DNA. CDR1 is KGHSH, CDR2 LQKENI, per germline. The CDR3 covers 20 residues. The CDR3 reads CASSPRATGVLGTSYNEQFF.

V gene TRBV7-9 combines with J gene TRBJ2-2; the TRBD1 assignment by TCRdb is unverifiable without DNA. CDR3 length: 16 residues. Germline-derived CDR1 and CDR2 are SEHNR and FQNEAQ (reference sequence). This CDR3 is CASSPRTGTNTGELFF.

The chain recombines TRBV12-3 or TRBV12-4 with TRBJ2-7; TCRdb indicates TRBD1, and absent DNA this call remains unverified. The CDR3 loop spans 13 amino acids. The CDR3 sequence is CASSTPPGDEQYF.

V usage is TRBV6-6 and J usage is TRBJ2-3; TCRdb's D gene call, TRBD1, goes unchecked for lack of DNA. Germline CDR1 MNHNY, CDR2 SVGAGI (reference sequence). CDR3 length: 15 amino acids. The CDR3 here is CASSFAAGASDTQYF.

The chain carries TRBV14 and TRBJ2-7. Germline values: CDR1 SGHDN, CDR2 FVKESK. This CDR3 comprises 11 residues. CDR3 residues: CASSQGYEQYF. Full variable domain (outside the CDR3, taken from reference TRBV14 and TRBJ2-7): EAGVTQFPSHSVIEKGQTVTLRCDPISGHDNLYWYRRVMGKEIKFLLHFVKESKQDESGMPNNRFLAERTGGTYSTLKVQPAELEDSGVYFCASSQGYEQYFGPGTRLTVT.